The 13 T cell receptor beta chains below come from one sample, sequenced in a study of T cells in Graves' hyperthyroidism and ophthalmopathy. Amplification of TCR beta CDR3 regions was performed using RNA transcripts as template. With the HTBI primer set, the TCR CDR3 went through a first round of RT-PCR. MiXCR was run by TCRdb on the multiplex PCR reads, yielding one entry per CDR3 protein. The table records hundreds of thousands of distinct CDR3 sequences, roughly 14% of them present only once. Material: blood. All receptors derive from a woman aged 45 to 65 with Graves' ophthalmopathy.

This clonotype turned up a few times. The chain links TRBV4-2 to TRBJ1-1; D perhaps matches TRBD1 (5 bases). V lost 2 bases and J lost 2, with 12 bases in between. The CDR3 contains 15 residues. Germline assignment: CDR1 LGHNA and CDR2 YNFKEQ. CDR3 nucleotides: TGTGCCAGCAGCCAATCAGGGAAACAAAACACTGAAGCTTTCTTT. It encodes CASSQSGKQNTEAFF.

V usage is TRBV4-3 and J usage is TRBJ2-5; the match to TRBD2 covers 10 bases. Germline CDR1 and CDR2: LGHNA and YSLEER. The CDR3 is 18 residues long. Losses at the gene ends were 4 bases for V and 2 bases for J; bases not matched to a gene: 13. The CDR3: CASSPRWNSGRPQETQYF. CDR3 nucleotides: TGCGCCAGCAGCCCAAGGTGGAATAGCGGGAGGCCACAAGAGACCCAGTACTTC.

V and J are TRBV28 and TRBJ2-1, with D maybe TRBD2 (5 bases). Germline assignment: CDR1 MDHEN and CDR2 SYDVKM. Trimming left V 3 bases short and J 0 bases short, with 21 bases between. This CDR3 is 19 amino acids long. CDR3 amino acids: CASSLNSGGAVSSYNEQFF. CDR3 nucleotides: TGTGCCAGCAGTTTGAATTCTGGAGGTGCGGTAAGCTCCTACAATGAGCAGTTCTTC.

CDR3 sequence (DNA): TGTGCCAGCAGTTCTTCTTCCGTGGGGCAGTTCTTC. This sequence encodes CASSSSSVGQFF. V usage is TRBV6-5 and J usage is TRBJ2-1; D not resolved. The CDR3 consists of 12 residues. Per germline, CDR1 MNHEY and CDR2 SVGAGI. The ends were cut back, 4 bases at V and 12 bases at J, with 13 bases in the middle.

Ten or more counts support this clonotype. CDR3: CASSNTKNLNTEAFF. CDR3 DNA sequence: TGTGCCAGCAGTAATACCAAAAACCTGAACACTGAAGCTTTCTTT. The chain joins TRBV7-2 to TRBJ1-1; D unresolved. Germline V gene data show CDR1 as SGHTA and CDR2 as FQGNSA. The CDR3 sequence is 15 residues long. The ends were cut back, 6 bases at V and 0 bases at J, with 14 bases in the middle.

This clonotype was detected only a few times. The chain uses TRBV6-5 and TRBJ1-1, with D perhaps TRBD1 (5 bases). Trimming pared 0 bases from V and 6 bases from J, leaving 14 bases between. Germline-derived CDR1 and CDR2 are MNHEY and SVGAGI. CDR3 length: 15 residues. DNA for the CDR3: TGTGCCAGCAGTTACTCGTTCGGGGGTCGTGCTGAAGCTTTCTTT. Translating it yields CASSYSFGGRAEAFF.

There are many counts of this clonotype. The gene calls are TRBV7-2 and TRBJ2-5; D assignment may be TRBD1 or TRBD2 (5 bases each). CDR3 length: 14 residues. V was clipped by 5 bases and J by 5 bases, with 15 bases between them. Per the germline V gene, CDR1 is SGHTA and CDR2 is FQGNSA. The CDR3 DNA reads TGTGCCAGCAGCCCCGGCAAGGGACGGGAGACCCAGTACTTC. Translated: CASSPGKGRETQYF.

This clonotype was seen a few times. The chain joins TRBV29-1 to TRBJ2-7, with 8 nucleotides matching TRBD2. V shed 6 bases, J shed 4 bases, and the junction held 11 bases outside the gene matches. Germline CDR1 SQVTM, CDR2 ANQGSEA. CDR3 size: 14 residues. CDR3 region: CSVSPSGPTYEQYF. In DNA form, the CDR3 reads TGCAGCGTGAGCCCTAGCGGGCCGACATACGAGCAGTACTTC.

This clonotype was picked up many times. V gene TRBV20-1 combines with J gene TRBJ2-1, with a weak D call TRBD1 (6 bases). The V gene lost 6 bases and the J gene lost 3 bases, with 15 bases spanning the gap. Per the germline V gene, CDR1 is DFQATT and CDR2 is SNEGSKA (reference sequence). The CDR3 spans 14 residues. The CDR3 region is CSAKPGANYNEQFF. The CDR3 coding sequence is TGCAGTGCGAAACCAGGGGCGAACTACAATGAGCAGTTCTTC.

This chain links TRBV4-3 with TRBJ2-1, with 8 bases aligning to TRBD2. Germline loops: CDR1 LGHNA, CDR2 YSLEER. J lost 5 bases, V lost 2 bases, and 8 bases had no gene match. This CDR3 comprises 16 residues. CDR3 loop: CASSQIITSGHNEQFF. In nucleotides, the CDR3 is TGCGCCAGCAGCCAAATTATCACTAGCGGCCACAATGAGCAGTTCTTC.

This clonotype has just a few counts. The V gene is TRBV4-1, the J gene TRBJ2-7; D might be TRBD1 or TRBD2, each matching 5 bases. The V gene's germline CDR1 is MGHRA and CDR2 YSYEKL. This CDR3 spans 18 amino acids. The V and J ends lost 0 bases and 6 bases respectively, with 24 bases between them. As DNA, the CDR3 is TGCGCCAGCAGCCAAGAACAAAGTAAGGGACGGATCAAAGGCGAGCAGTACTTC. Amino acids: CASSQEQSKGRIKGEQYF.

This clonotype was seen at least ten times. The chain is built from TRBV20-1 and TRBJ2-7, with 11 bases aligning to TRBD2. CDR3 length: 15 amino acids. V lost 6 bases and J lost 1; bases outside the gene matches: 8. Germline lookup yields CDR1 DFQATT and CDR2 SNEGSKA (reference sequence). As DNA, the CDR3 is TGCAGTGCCAAAGCGACTAGCGGGACATCCTACGAGCAGTACTTC. Translation gives CSAKATSGTSYEQYF.

This clonotype has at least ten counts. The chain links TRBV7-6 to TRBJ2-7, with 9 positions matching TRBD1. Germline CDR1 and CDR2: SGHVS and FNYEAQ. There are 14 residues in the CDR3. Unmatched junction bases numbered 8, after V lost 5 bases and J lost 6 bases. The CDR3 DNA reads as TGTGCCAGCAGCCAGGGACAGGGCACAGGCGAGCAGTACTTC. This gives the protein CASSQGQGTGEQYF.